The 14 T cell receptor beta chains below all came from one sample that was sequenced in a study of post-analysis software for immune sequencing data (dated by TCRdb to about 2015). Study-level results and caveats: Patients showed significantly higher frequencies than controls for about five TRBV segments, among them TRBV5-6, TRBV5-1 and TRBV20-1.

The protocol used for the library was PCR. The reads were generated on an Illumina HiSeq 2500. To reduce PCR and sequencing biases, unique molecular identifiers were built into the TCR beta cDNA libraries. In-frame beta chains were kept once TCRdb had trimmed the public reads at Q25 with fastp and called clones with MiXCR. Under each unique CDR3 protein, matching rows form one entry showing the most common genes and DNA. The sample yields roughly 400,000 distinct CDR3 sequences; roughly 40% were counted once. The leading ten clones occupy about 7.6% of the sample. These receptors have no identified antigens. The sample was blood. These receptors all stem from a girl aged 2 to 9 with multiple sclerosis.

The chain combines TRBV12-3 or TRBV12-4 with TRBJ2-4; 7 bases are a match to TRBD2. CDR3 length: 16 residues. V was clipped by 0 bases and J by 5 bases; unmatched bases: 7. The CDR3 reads CASSLASLGGENIQYF. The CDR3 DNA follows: TGTGCCAGCAGTTTAGCCAGCCTGGGAGGGGAAAACATTCAGTACTTC.

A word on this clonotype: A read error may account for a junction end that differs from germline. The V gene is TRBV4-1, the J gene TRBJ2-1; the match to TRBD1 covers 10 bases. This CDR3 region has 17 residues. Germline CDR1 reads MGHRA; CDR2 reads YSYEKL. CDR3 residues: CASGQEEAGQGFDEQFF. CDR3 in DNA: TGCGCCAGCGGCCAAGAGGAGGCGGGACAGGGGTTCGATGAGCAGTTCTTC.

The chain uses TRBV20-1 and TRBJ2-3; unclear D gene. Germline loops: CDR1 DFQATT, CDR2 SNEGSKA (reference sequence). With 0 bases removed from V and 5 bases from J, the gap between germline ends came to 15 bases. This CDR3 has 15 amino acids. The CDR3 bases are TGCAGTGCTAGAGATGTCACCAAAGGCCAAGATACGCAGTATTTT. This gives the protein CSARDVTKGQDTQYF.

CDR3 protein: CASSQFAGTKNIQYF. The DNA for the CDR3 is TGTGCCAGCAGCCAATTTGCCGGGACCAAAAACATTCAGTACTTC. This rearrangement joins TRBV4-2 to TRBJ2-4; the D gene is possibly TRBD2 (5 bases). CDR3 length: 15 amino acids. V was trimmed by 2 bases and J by 2 bases, leaving 10 bases between them. Germline lookup yields CDR1 LGHNA and CDR2 YNFKEQ.

In nucleotides, the CDR3 is TGCAGCGTTGAAGATCGCGGACAGGGGTCCTACGAGCAGTACTTC. This translates into CSVEDRGQGSYEQYF. V usage is TRBV29-1 and J usage is TRBJ2-7; 9 bases agree with TRBD1. Trimming removed 0 bases from V and 1 base from J; junction bases left unmatched: 4. CDR3 length: 15 amino acids. Germline-derived CDR1 and CDR2 are SQVTM and ANQGSEA.

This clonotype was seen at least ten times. Here the CDR3 reads CASSYSTGPPGEQYF. CDR3 nucleotide sequence: TGTGCCAGCAGTTACTCCACGGGGCCCCCGGGGGAGCAGTACTTC. The chain is built from TRBV6-5 and TRBJ2-7, with D possibly called TRBD1 or TRBD2 (5 bases each). The CDR3 loop spans 15 amino acids. V was cut by 0 bases and J by 7 bases, with 16 bases left in between. Germline CDR1 reads MNHEY; CDR2 reads SVGAGI.

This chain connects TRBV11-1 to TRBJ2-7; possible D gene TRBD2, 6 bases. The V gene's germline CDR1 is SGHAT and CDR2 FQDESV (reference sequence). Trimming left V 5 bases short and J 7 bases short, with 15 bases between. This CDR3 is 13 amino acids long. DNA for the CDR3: TGTGCCAGCAGCCTGGGGGAGGTCAATGAGCAGTACTTC. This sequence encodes CASSLGEVNEQYF.

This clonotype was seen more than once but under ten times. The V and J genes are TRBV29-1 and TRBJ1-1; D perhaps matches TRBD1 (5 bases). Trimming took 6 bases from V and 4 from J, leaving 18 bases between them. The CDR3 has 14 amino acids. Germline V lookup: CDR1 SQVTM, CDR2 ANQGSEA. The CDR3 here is CSVFGGGVGTEAFF. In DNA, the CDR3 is TGCAGCGTGTTCGGCGGGGGGGTTGGCACTGAAGCTTTCTTT.

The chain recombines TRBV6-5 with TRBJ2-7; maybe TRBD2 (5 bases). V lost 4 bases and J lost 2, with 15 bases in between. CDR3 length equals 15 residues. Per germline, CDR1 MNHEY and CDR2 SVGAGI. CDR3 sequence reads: CASSSFDGKPYEQYF. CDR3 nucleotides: TGTGCCAGCAGTTCCTTCGACGGGAAACCCTACGAGCAGTACTTC.

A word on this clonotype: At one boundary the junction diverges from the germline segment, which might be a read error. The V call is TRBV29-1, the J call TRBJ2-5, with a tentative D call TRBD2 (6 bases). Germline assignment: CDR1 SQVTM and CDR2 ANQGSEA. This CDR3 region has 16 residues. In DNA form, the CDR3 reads TGCAGCGTTGAAGGGAATCGGGACGGACTACAAGAGGCCCAGTACTTC. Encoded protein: CSVEGNRDGLQEAQYF.

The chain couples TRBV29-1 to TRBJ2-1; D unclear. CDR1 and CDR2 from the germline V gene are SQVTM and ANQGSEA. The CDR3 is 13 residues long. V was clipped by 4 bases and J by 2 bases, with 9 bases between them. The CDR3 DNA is TGCAGCGTTGTCTATAGGACCTACAATGAGCAGTTCTTC. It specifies CSVVYRTYNEQFF.

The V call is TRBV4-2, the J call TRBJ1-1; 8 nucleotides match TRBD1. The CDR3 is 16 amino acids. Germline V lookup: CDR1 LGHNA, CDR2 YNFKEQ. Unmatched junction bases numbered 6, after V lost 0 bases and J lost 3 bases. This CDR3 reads CASSQDQGAGDTEAFF. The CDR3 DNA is TGTGCCAGCAGCCAAGATCAGGGGGCGGGAGACACTGAAGCTTTCTTT.

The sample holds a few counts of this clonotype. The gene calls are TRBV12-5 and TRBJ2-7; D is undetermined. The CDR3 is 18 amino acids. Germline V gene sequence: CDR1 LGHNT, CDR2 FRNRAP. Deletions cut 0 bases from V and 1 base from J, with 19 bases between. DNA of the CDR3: TGTGCTAGTGGTTTGGTTCTGGGCAGCCAGCCAGCATCCTACGAGCAGTACTTC. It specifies CASGLVLGSQPASYEQYF.

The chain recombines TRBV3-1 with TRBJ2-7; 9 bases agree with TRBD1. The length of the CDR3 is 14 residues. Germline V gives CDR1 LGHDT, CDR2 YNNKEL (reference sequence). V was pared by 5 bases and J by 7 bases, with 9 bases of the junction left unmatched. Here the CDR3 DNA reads TGTGCCAGCAGCGAAGGACAGGGGCAGGGGGAGCAGTACTTC. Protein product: CASSEGQGQGEQYF.